These T cell receptor beta chains were read from a single sample in a study of blood T cell repertoires in COVID-19. Method: immunoSEQ multiplex PCR; TCRdb's copy keeps in-frame clones and lacks some. The profile shows under 300,000 clones, approximately 85% of them singletons. The material sequenced was PBMCs or T cells enriched from blood (not recorded which). Receptor source: a woman in her 50s who had recovered from COVID-19. Each CDR3 is given with its conserved first and last residue. Rows may omit the clone size; those that give it use once, few, many or a size class.

V gene | clone size | CDR3 protein
TRBV2 | . | CASRGAAGREQYF
TRBV7-9 | . | CASSSPRREGYEQFF
TRBV19 | . | CASRVDREDEAFF
TRBV2 | . | CASTPTLETQYF
TRBV6-1 | . | CASSEAANTEAFF
TRBV18 | . | CASTGGILNQPQHF
TRBV28 | few | CASSPGDRGQPQHF
TRBV4-2 | . | CASRRQGSLGNTIYF
TRBV30 | once | CAWSAGQGYEQYF
TRBV10-1 | . | CASSESIGAGELFF
TRBV2 | . | CASSEGTGTGLIFF
TRBV18 | once | CASSPGTGTNQPQHF
TRBV28 | . | CASSLVYGYAGELFF
TRBV28 | . | CASSLWWDTQNTGELFF